The 3 T cell receptor beta chains reported below all come from one sample, sequenced in a study of PD-L1 blockade in urothelial cancer. This table comes from immunoSEQ multiplex PCR, and its TCRdb copy is limited to in-frame clones, with some not included. The table lists around 26,000 clones, less than 90% of them singletons. The sequences come from PBMCs, collected around atezolizumab (anti-PD-L1) treatment. These receptors originate from a man aged 55 to 70 with urothelial cancer.

The genes are TRBV15 and TRBJ1-2; D might be TRBD1 (6 bases). V lost 3 bases, J lost 3 bases, and 11 bases lay in between. This CDR3 is 14 amino acids long. CDR1 and CDR2 from the germline V gene are LNHNV and YYDKDF (reference sequence). In DNA form, the CDR3 reads TGTGCCACCAGCAGTGTTACAGGGTACTATGGCTACACCTTC. Encoded protein: CATSSVTGYYGYTF.

V gene TRBV5-4 combines with J gene TRBJ1-1; D gene unclear. Germline V gene lookup returns CDR1 SGHNT and CDR2 YYREEE (reference sequence). The V end was cut by 2 bases, the J end by 2 bases, with 7 bases between. The CDR3 covers 13 residues. The CDR3 loop is CASSFDFNTEAFF. CDR3 bases: TGTGCCAGCAGCTTCGACTTTAACACTGAAGCTTTCTTT.

The J gene is TRBJ1-2, the V gene TRBV18, with no clear D. Germline V gene data show CDR1 as KGHSH and CDR2 as LQKENI. The V and J ends lost 3 bases and 6 bases respectively, with 14 bases between them. The CDR3 covers 14 residues. CDR3 in DNA: TGTGCCAGCTCACCGTTCCCTTATCCGGATGGCTACACCTTC. It is translated as CASSPFPYPDGYTF.